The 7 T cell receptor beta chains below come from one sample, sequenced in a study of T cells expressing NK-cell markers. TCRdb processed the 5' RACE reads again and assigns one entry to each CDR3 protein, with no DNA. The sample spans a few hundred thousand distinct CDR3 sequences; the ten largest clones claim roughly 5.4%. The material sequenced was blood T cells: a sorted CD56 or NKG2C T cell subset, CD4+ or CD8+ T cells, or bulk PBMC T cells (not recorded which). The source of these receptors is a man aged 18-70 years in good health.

This CDR3 is CASSHYPSGAGELFF. The V gene is TRBV7-2, the J gene TRBJ2-2; TCRdb picks TRBD2, but there is no DNA to check that call. This CDR3 spans 15 amino acids. The germline gives CDR1 SGHTA, CDR2 FQGNSA.

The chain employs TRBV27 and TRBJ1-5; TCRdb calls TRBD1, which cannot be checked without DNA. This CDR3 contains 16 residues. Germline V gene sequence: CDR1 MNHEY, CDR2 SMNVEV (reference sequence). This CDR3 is CASRSLKGATNQPQHF.

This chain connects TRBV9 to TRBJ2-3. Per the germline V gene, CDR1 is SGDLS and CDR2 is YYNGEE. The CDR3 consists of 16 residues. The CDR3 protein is CASSVVVAASTDTQYF.

The CDR3: CASSLMNEKLFF. The rearrangement joins TRBV5-1 to TRBJ1-4. CDR3 size: 12 residues. CDR1 and CDR2 from the germline V gene are SGHRS and YFSETQ.

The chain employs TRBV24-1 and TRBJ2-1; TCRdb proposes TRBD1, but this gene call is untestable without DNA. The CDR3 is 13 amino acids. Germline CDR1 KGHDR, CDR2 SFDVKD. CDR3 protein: CATGQGTYNEQFF.

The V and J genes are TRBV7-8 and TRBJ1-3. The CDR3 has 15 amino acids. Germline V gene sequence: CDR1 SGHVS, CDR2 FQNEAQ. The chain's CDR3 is CASSRVGTSGNTIYF. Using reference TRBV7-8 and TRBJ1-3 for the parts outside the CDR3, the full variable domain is GAGVSQSPRYKVAKRGQDVALRCDPISGHVSLFWYQQALGQGPEFLTYFQNEAQLDKSGLPSDRFFAERPEGSVSTLKIQRTQQEDSAVYLCASSRVGTSGNTIYFGEGSWLTVV.

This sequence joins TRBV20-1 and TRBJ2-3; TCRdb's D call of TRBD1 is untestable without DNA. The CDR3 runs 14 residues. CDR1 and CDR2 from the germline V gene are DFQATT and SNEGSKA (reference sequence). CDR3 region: CSASQGTYTDTQYF.